Following are 32 T cell receptor beta chains from one sample sequenced in a study of OX40 agonist ivuxolimab in advanced cancers. Profiling relied on immunoSEQ multiplex PCR, and the TCRdb table lists in-frame clones only, not all of them. Among fewer than 35,000 clones listed, roughly 89% were seen once. The input for sequencing was CD4+ or CD8+ T cells sorted from blood, taken in a trial of the OX40 agonist ivuxolimab. Receptors originate from an adult with an advanced solid tumor such as melanoma, head and neck, liver or kidney cancer.

The V and J genes are TRBV19 and TRBJ2-1; D not certain. There are 17 residues in the CDR3. Trimming pared 2 bases from V and 0 bases from J, leaving 14 bases between. Germline V gene lookup returns CDR1 LNHDA and CDR2 SQIVND (reference sequence). The CDR3 nucleotides are TGTGCCAGTAGTATACCCCTGGCCGCAAGCTCCTACAATGAGCAGTTCTTC. Protein product: CASSIPLAASSYNEQFF.

The rearrangement uses TRBV30 and TRBJ2-2; D gene ambiguous. The ends were cut back, 4 bases at V and 5 bases at J, with 5 bases in the middle. This CDR3 spans 11 amino acids. The V gene's germline CDR1 is GTSNPN and CDR2 SVGIG (reference sequence). The CDR3: CAWTETGELFF. CDR3 nucleotide sequence: TGTGCCTGGACAGAAACCGGGGAGCTGTTTTTT.

On this clone itself: Germline and junction disagree at one end, which may indicate a read error. The chain links TRBV2 to TRBJ2-1; 11 bases map to TRBD2. This CDR3 spans 16 amino acids. Germline lookup yields CDR1 SNHLY and CDR2 FYNNEI. CDR3 bases: TGTGCCGGCAGAAGACAGACTAGCGGGATGGGTGGTGAGCAGTTCTTC. Translation gives CAGRRQTSGMGGEQFF. Complete variable domain (other parts from reference TRBV2 and TRBJ2-1): EPEVTQTPSHQVTQMGQEVILRCVPISNHLYFYWYRQILGQKVEFLVSFYNNEISEKSEIFDDQFSVERPDGSNFTLKIRSTKLEDSAMYFCAGRRQTSGMGGEQFFGPGTRLTVL.

V is TRBV7-2 and J is TRBJ1-4; the D is unclear. From germline, CDR1 is SGHTA and CDR2 FQGNSA. Trimming removed 3 bases at V and 0 bases at J, with 11 bases between. CDR3 length: 16 residues. CDR3 coding DNA: TGTGCCAGCAGCTTCGTACCACCGCCAACTAATGAAAAACTGTTTTTT. Its translation: CASSFVPPPTNEKLFF. Combining the CDR3 with reference TRBV7-2 and TRBJ1-4 gives the whole variable domain GAGVSQSPSNKVTEKGKDVELRCDPISGHTALYWYRQSLGQGLEFLIYFQGNSAPDKSGLPSDRFSAERTGGSVSTLTIQRTQQEDSAVYLCASSFVPPPTNEKLFFGSGTQLSVL.

The chain combines TRBV4-2 with TRBJ1-4; the D gene is possibly TRBD1 (5 bases). Germline values: CDR1 LGHNA, CDR2 YNFKEQ. This CDR3 contains 16 residues. V lost 0 bases and J lost 7, with 15 bases in between. CDR3 amino acids: CASSQDRVGAFEKLFF. The CDR3 region has the DNA TGTGCCAGCAGCCAAGATAGGGTAGGGGCGTTTGAAAAACTGTTTTTT.

On this clone itself: At one of its ends the junction is not consistent with the germline gene, which may arise from a read error. The chain links TRBV7-7 to TRBJ2-2; a possible D gene is TRBD1 (6 bases). CDR1 is SSHAT, CDR2 FNYEAQ, per germline (reference sequence). CDR3 length equals 14 residues. DNA for the CDR3: TGTGCTAGCAGAACAGGGACGAACACCGGGGAGCTGTTTTTT. This translates into CASRTGTNTGELFF.

This chain uses TRBV11-3 with TRBJ2-5; TRBD2 aligns across 8 bases. The germline gives CDR1 SGHNT, CDR2 YENEEA. The CDR3 has 14 residues. V dropped 5 bases and J dropped 5; count of bases not matched to a gene: 7. The CDR3 loop reads CASSQSGSRETQYF. CDR3 DNA: TGTGCCAGCAGCCAAAGCGGGAGTCGGGAGACCCAGTACTTC.

There are a few counts of this clone. The chain links TRBV9 to TRBJ2-1, with 11 positions matching TRBD1. Trimming cost V 4 bases and J 8 bases; bases outside gene matches: 8. CDR3 length: 15 amino acids. Germline CDR1 is SGDLS and CDR2 is YYNGEE. The CDR3 loop is CASSPRTGGIDEQFF. The CDR3 region has the DNA TGTGCCAGCAGCCCGCGGACAGGGGGCATCGATGAGCAGTTCTTC.

V usage is TRBV28 and J usage is TRBJ1-4; D gene unclear. This CDR3 has 14 residues. The V end lost 3 bases, the J end lost 8 bases, and 13 bases lay between the germline ends. The germline CDR1 and CDR2 sequences are MDHEN and SYDVKM. CDR3 sequence (DNA): TGTGCCAGCAGTTTGGTGGTAAGAGTAGAAAAACTGTTTTTT. It translates to CASSLVVRVEKLFF.

The genes are TRBV7-9 and TRBJ1-1; tentatively, D is TRBD1 (5 bases). The CDR3 is made up of 17 amino acids. Germline V lookup: CDR1 SEHNR, CDR2 FQNEAQ (reference sequence). Trimming shortened V by 4 bases and J by 0 bases, and 18 bases separated the two germline ends. The CDR3 is CASSSYRRAPLNTEAFF. In DNA form, the CDR3 reads TGTGCCAGCAGCTCCTACCGCAGGGCACCCCTGAACACTGAAGCTTTCTTT.

The chain is built from TRBV11-2 and TRBJ2-4; TRBD1 is a possible D gene (6 bases). The V end was cut by 4 bases, the J end by 0 bases, with 22 bases between. Germline lookup yields CDR1 SGHAT and CDR2 FQNNGV. The CDR3 covers 19 residues. Written as DNA, the CDR3 is TGTGCCAGCAGCTCCCGGACAGCTCCACAATTACTAGCCAAAAACATTCAGTACTTC. Its protein is CASSSRTAPQLLAKNIQYF. Looking up the rest from reference TRBV11-2 and TRBJ2-4 gives the full variable domain: EAGVAQSPRYKIIEKRQSVAFWCNPISGHATLYWYQQILGQGPKLLIQFQNNGVVDDSQLPKDRFSAERLKGVDSTLKIQPAKLEDSAVYLCASSSRTAPQLLAKNIQYFGAGTRLSVL.

The genes are TRBV5-1 and TRBJ1-2, with D hard to call. V was pared by 4 bases and J by 4 bases, with 14 bases between. The germline CDR1 and CDR2 sequences are SGHRS and YFSETQ. The CDR3 is 14 residues long. The CDR3, as DNA: TGCGCCAGCAGCCCCGCCCCTCCCGGCTATGGCTACACCTTC. Its protein is CASSPAPPGYGYTF.

By frequency in the sample, this clone is medium-sized (0.01 to 0.1%). This chain joins TRBV20-1 and TRBJ1-2, with D uncertain. Trimming left V 7 bases short and J 2 bases short, with 5 bases between. The CDR3 is 10 residues long. Germline CDR1 is DFQATT and CDR2 is SNEGSKA (reference sequence). The CDR3 region is CSVANYGYTF. The DNA for the CDR3 is TGCAGTGTGGCCAACTATGGCTACACCTTC.

This clone turned up a few times. The chain uses TRBV2 and TRBJ1-5; a weak D match, TRBD1 (5 bases). This CDR3 has 14 amino acids. CDR1 and CDR2 from the germline V gene are SNHLY and FYNNEI. Trimming took 3 bases from V and 1 from J, leaving 7 bases between them. CDR3 protein: CASSEGDSNQPQHF. As DNA, the CDR3 is TGTGCCAGCAGTGAGGGGGACAGCAATCAGCCCCAGCATTTT.

V and J are TRBV7-9 and TRBJ1-1; D remains unclear. Trimming shortened V by 1 base and J by 4 bases, and 10 bases separated the two germline ends. CDR1 and CDR2 (germline): SEHNR, FQNEAQ (reference sequence). The CDR3 contains 14 residues. The CDR3 loop is CASSLDSPGTEAFF. CDR3 DNA sequence: TGTGCCAGCAGCTTAGATAGTCCGGGCACTGAAGCTTTCTTT.

The gene calls are TRBV11-2 and TRBJ2-7, with 14 bases that match TRBD2. Germline lookup yields CDR1 SGHAT and CDR2 FQNNGV. The CDR3 is 15 residues long. The trim removed 5 bases at V and 3 bases at J, leaving 3 bases unmatched. CDR3 region: CASSEGTSGGYEQYF. The CDR3, as DNA: TGTGCCAGCAGCGAAGGGACTAGCGGGGGCTACGAGCAGTACTTC.

This chain connects TRBV7-2 to TRBJ1-2; D may be TRBD1 (6 bases). Germline V gene sequence: CDR1 SGHTA, CDR2 FQGNSA. This CDR3 comprises 14 residues. V was trimmed by 1 base and J by 3 bases, leaving 9 bases between them. CDR3 amino acids: CASSLDRDHYGYTF. CDR3 bases: TGTGCCAGCAGCTTAGACAGGGACCACTATGGCTACACCTTC.

This chain uses TRBV7-9 with TRBJ1-3; D not certain. The CDR3 extends over 15 amino acids. Germline lookup yields CDR1 SEHNR and CDR2 FQNEAQ (reference sequence). Trimming removed 3 bases from V and 6 bases from J, with 15 bases in between. The CDR3 bases are TGTGCCAGCAGCTTTGTATCGGGTGGCGAAAACACCATATATTTT. Encoded protein: CASSFVSGGENTIYF.

This chain connects TRBV27 to TRBJ2-7; TRBD1 matches 9 bases. The CDR3 sequence is 14 residues long. In germline, CDR1 is MNHEY, CDR2 SMNVEV (reference sequence). Trimming removed 3 bases from V and 4 bases from J; junction bases left unmatched: 4. The CDR3 sequence is CASSFGDRAYEQYF. DNA of the CDR3: TGTGCCAGCAGTTTTGGGGACAGGGCTTACGAGCAGTACTTC.

The chain is built from TRBV6-6 and TRBJ2-5, with 8 bases fitting TRBD1. The CDR3 sequence is 14 residues long. V was pared by 5 bases and J by 2 bases, with 4 bases of the junction left unmatched. The germline gives CDR1 MNHNY, CDR2 SVGAGI (reference sequence). The CDR3 region has the DNA TGTGCCAGCAGTCTTCGACAGGGGCAAGAGACCCAGTACTTC. This translates into CASSLRQGQETQYF.

J is TRBJ2-6 and V is TRBV27; TRBD2 is a possible D gene (5 bases). The germline V gene encodes CDR1 MNHEY and CDR2 SMNVEV (reference sequence). The CDR3 has 16 amino acids. V lost 4 bases and J 0 bases, leaving 10 bases between the germline ends. Here the CDR3 reads CASSSRARSGANVLTF. In DNA form, the CDR3 reads TGTGCCAGCAGTTCGAGGGCCCGCTCTGGGGCCAACGTCCTGACTTTC. The full variable domain, its missing parts supplied by reference TRBV27 and TRBJ2-6, is EAQVTQNPRYLITVTGKKLTVTCSQNMNHEYMSWYRQDPGLGLRQIYYSMNVEVTDKGDVPEGYKVSRKEKRNFPLILESPSPNQTSLYFCASSSRARSGANVLTFGAGSRLTVL.

This clone was seen a single time. The chain links TRBV27 to TRBJ2-7; 13 nucleotides line up with TRBD2. The CDR3 extends over 15 amino acids. Trimming removed 1 base from V and 3 bases from J; junction bases left unmatched: 0. Germline values: CDR1 MNHEY, CDR2 SMNVEV (reference sequence). CDR3 sequence (DNA): TGTGCCAGCAGTTTATGGACTAGCGGGAGCTACGAGCAGTACTTC. This codes for CASSLWTSGSYEQYF.

The rearrangement joins TRBV14 to TRBJ2-5; 7 bases agree with TRBD1. This CDR3 region has 14 residues. V trimming: 2 bases; J trimming: 9 bases; junction bases outside the gene matches: 9. CDR1 SGHDN and CDR2 FVKESK come from the germline V gene. CDR3 in amino acids: CASSQLQGSGPQYF. For the CDR3, the DNA is TGTGCCAGCAGCCAATTACAGGGGTCCGGGCCCCAGTACTTC.

This sequence joins TRBV28 and TRBJ2-5; 9 bases align to TRBD1. The CDR3 covers 14 residues. From germline, CDR1 is MDHEN and CDR2 SYDVKM. Trimming at V came to 3 bases and at J to 4 bases, leaving 3 bases not matched to a gene. The CDR3 loop is CASSFGQGRETQYF. The CDR3 DNA reads as TGTGCCAGCAGTTTCGGACAGGGGCGAGAGACCCAGTACTTC.

This rearrangement joins TRBV7-6 to TRBJ2-7; the D is unclear. The CDR3 has 14 residues. Germline CDR1 is SGHVS and CDR2 is FNYEAQ. The V end lost 1 base, the J end lost 4 bases, and 11 bases lay between the germline ends. The CDR3 DNA is TGTGCCAGCAGCTTAGACGGACCTCAGTACGAGCAGTACTTC. Residues: CASSLDGPQYEQYF.

The chain uses TRBV7-9 and TRBJ2-7; 8 bases align to TRBD1. The V gene end was trimmed by 4 bases and the J gene end by 5 bases; junction bases not matched to a gene: 7. Germline assignment: CDR1 SEHNR and CDR2 FQNEAQ (reference sequence). The CDR3 extends over 14 amino acids. The CDR3 protein is CASSSGQGRDEQYF. As DNA, the CDR3 is TGTGCCAGCAGCTCCGGACAGGGTAGAGACGAGCAGTACTTC.

V and J are TRBV6-5 and TRBJ1-2; D possibly corresponds to TRBD1 (6 bases). Trimming shortened V by 0 bases and J by 7 bases, and 6 bases separated the two germline ends. The CDR3 contains 12 residues. Germline V lookup: CDR1 MNHEY, CDR2 SVGAGI. The CDR3 reads CASSYSDSGYTF. CDR3 DNA: TGTGCCAGCAGTTACTCGGACAGTGGCTACACCTTC.

This chain links TRBV18 with TRBJ2-2, with a weak D call TRBD1 (6 bases). V dropped 2 bases and J dropped 2 bases, with 18 bases sitting between them. The CDR3 spans 18 residues. Germline V lookup: CDR1 KGHSH, CDR2 LQKENI. Written as DNA, the CDR3 is TGTGCCAGCTCACCATACGTTCTAGTACAGGGAAACACCGGGGAGCTGTTTTTT. This encodes CASSPYVLVQGNTGELFF.

V usage is TRBV7-3 and J usage is TRBJ2-1; TRBD1 matches 11 bases. Germline CDR1 SGHTA, CDR2 FQGTGA. The CDR3 sequence is 14 residues long. The V and J ends lost 4 bases and 9 bases, in that order; junction bases with no gene match: 5. CDR3 DNA: TGTGCCAGCAGCTCCGGACAGGGGGCTAGTGAGCAGTTCTTC. Its translation: CASSSGQGASEQFF.

A few counts support this clone. This sequence joins TRBV5-1 and TRBJ2-2; D remains ambiguous. Trimming shortened V by 4 bases and J by 0 bases, and 4 bases separated the two germline ends. CDR1 and CDR2 (germline): SGHRS, YFSETQ. The CDR3 runs to 13 residues. The CDR3 sequence: CASSVSNTGELFF. In nucleotides, the CDR3 is TGCGCCAGCAGCGTATCGAACACCGGGGAGCTGTTTTTT.

This clone has only a few counts. This chain uses TRBV7-9 with TRBJ1-1, with TRBD1 identical over 10 bases. The trim removed 10 bases at V and 5 bases at J, leaving 7 bases unmatched. CDR1 and CDR2 from the germline V gene are SEHNR and FQNEAQ (reference sequence). The CDR3 is made up of 13 amino acids. The CDR3 loop is CATGTGETTEAFF. CDR3 sequence (DNA): TGTGCCACGGGGACAGGGGAGACGACTGAAGCTTTCTTT.

This clone was seen only once. In nucleotides, the CDR3 is TGTGCCAGCAGTGATCCACGGGGGAGGAACTACAATCAGCCCCAGCATTTT. This sequence encodes CASSDPRGRNYNQPQHF. The chain joins TRBV6-1 to TRBJ1-5, with D perhaps TRBD1 (5 bases). Deletions cut 3 bases from V and 3 bases from J, with 18 bases between. Per germline, CDR1 MNHNS and CDR2 SASEGT. CDR3 length equals 17 residues.